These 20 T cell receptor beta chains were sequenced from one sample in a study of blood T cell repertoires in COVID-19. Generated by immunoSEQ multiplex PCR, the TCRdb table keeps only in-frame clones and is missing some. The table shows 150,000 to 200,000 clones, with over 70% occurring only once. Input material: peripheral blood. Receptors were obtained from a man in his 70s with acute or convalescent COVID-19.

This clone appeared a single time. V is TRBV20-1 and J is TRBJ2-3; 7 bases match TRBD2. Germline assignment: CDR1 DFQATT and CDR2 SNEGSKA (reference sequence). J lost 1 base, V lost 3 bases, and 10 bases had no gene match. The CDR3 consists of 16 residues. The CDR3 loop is CSASSPVAGRTDTQYF. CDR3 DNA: TGCAGTGCTAGTTCCCCGGTAGCGGGTCGCACAGATACGCAGTATTTT.

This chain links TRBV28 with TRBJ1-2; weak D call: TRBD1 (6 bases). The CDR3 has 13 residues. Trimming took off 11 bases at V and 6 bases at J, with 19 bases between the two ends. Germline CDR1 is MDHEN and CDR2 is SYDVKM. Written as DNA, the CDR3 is TGTGCCGGCTCAGACAGGACCCCCGATGGCTACACCTTC. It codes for CAGSDRTPDGYTF.

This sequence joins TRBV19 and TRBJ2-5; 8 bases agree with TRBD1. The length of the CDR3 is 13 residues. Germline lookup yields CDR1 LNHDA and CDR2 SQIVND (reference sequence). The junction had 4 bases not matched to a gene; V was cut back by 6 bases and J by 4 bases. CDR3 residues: CASSGQGGETQYF. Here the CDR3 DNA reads TGTGCCAGTAGCGGACAGGGTGGAGAGACCCAGTACTTC.

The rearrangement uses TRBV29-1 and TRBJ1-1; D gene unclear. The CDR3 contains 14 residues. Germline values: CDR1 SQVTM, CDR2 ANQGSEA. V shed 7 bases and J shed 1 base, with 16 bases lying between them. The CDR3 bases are TGCAGCGCCGGTGGTATACGGGGGAACACTGAAGCTTTCTTT. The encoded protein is CSAGGIRGNTEAFF.

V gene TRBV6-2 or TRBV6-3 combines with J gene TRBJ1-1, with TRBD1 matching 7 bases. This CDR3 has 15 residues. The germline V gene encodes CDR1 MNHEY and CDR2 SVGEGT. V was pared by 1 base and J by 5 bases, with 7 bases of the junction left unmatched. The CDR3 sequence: CASSYFRTGQTEAFF. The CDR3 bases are TGTGCCAGCAGTTACTTTCGGACAGGTCAAACTGAAGCTTTCTTT.

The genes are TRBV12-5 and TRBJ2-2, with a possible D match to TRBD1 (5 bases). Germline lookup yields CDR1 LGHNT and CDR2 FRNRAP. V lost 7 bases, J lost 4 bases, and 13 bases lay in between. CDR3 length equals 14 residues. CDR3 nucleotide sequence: TGTGCTAGTGTCCCGTTAGGGGCCACCGGGGAGCTGTTTTTT. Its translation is CASVPLGATGELFF.

This CDR3 reads CASSARADETQYF. CDR3 coding DNA: TGTGCCAGCAGCGCTCGAGCCGATGAGACCCAGTACTTC. The chain couples TRBV7-3 to TRBJ2-5, with no clear D. Germline CDR1 reads SGHTA; CDR2 reads FQGTGA. The germline V and J ends were trimmed by 5 bases and 5 bases, with 12 bases remaining between them. The CDR3 consists of 13 residues.

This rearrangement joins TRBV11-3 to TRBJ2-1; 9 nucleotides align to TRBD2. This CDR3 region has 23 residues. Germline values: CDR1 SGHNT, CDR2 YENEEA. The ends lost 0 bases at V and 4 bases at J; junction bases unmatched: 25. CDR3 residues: CASSLEGTSFSRAGIPAYNEQFF. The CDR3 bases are TGTGCCAGCAGCTTAGAAGGGACTAGCTTTAGTAGGGCTGGAATTCCTGCTTACAATGAGCAGTTCTTC.

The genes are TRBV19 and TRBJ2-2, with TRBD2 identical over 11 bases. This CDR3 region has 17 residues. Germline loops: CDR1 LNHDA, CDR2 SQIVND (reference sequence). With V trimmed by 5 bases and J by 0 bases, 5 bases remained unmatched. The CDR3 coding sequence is TGTGCCAGTAGTGTAGGGACTAGCGGACCGAACACCGGGGAGCTGTTTTTT. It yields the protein CASSVGTSGPNTGELFF.

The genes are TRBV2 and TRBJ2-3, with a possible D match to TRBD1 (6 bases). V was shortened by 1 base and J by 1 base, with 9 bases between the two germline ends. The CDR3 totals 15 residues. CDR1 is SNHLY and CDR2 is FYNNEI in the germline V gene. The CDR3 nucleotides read TGTGCCAGCAGTGAAGTGGGGGCCGGCACAGATACGCAGTATTTT. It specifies CASSEVGAGTDTQYF.

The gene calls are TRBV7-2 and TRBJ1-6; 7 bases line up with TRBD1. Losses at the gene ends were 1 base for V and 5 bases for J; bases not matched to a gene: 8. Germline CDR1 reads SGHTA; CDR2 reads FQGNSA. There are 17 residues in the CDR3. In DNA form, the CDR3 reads TGTGCCAGCAGCTTAGGTTTAGGGGGCGCGAATAATTCACCCCTCCACTTT. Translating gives CASSLGLGGANNSPLHF.

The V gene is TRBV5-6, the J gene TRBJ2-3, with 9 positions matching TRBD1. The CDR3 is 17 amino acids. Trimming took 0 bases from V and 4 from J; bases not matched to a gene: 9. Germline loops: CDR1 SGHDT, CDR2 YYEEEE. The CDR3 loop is CASSLVGTGGASDTQYF. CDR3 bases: TGTGCCAGCAGCTTGGTAGGAACAGGGGGCGCTTCAGATACGCAGTATTTT.

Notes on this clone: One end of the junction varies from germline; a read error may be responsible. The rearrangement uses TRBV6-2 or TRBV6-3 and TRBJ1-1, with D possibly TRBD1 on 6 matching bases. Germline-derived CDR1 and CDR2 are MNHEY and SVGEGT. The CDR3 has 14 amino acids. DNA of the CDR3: TGTGCCAGCAGCTACTGGACTGGGGGCGGTGAAGCTTTCTTT. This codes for CASSYWTGGGEAFF.

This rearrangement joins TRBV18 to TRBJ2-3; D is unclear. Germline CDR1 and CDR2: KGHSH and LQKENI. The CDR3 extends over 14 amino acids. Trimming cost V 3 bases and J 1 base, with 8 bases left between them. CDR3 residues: CASSPTVGTDTQYF. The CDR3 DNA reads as TGTGCCAGCTCACCCACAGTTGGCACAGATACGCAGTATTTT.

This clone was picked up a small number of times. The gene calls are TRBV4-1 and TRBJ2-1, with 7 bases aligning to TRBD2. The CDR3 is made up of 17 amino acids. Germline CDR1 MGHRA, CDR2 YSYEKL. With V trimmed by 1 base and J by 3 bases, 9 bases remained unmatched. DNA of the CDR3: TGCGCCAGCAGCCAAGCTGTGGCGGGAGCCGGCTACAATGAGCAGTTCTTC. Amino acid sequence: CASSQAVAGAGYNEQFF.

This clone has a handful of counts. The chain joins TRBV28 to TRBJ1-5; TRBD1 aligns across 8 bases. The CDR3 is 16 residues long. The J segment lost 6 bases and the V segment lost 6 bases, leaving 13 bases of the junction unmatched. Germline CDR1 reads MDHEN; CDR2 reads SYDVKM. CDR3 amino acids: CASSPSLQGEGQPQHF. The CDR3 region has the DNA TGTGCCAGCAGCCCTTCCTTACAGGGGGAAGGTCAGCCCCAGCATTTT.

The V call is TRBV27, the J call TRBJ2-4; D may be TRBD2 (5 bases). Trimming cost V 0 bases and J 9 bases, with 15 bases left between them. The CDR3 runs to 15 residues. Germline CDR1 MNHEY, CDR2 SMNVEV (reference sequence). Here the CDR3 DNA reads TGTGCCAGCAGTTTATCGATTCTAGCCGGGGTCATTCAGTACTTC. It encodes CASSLSILAGVIQYF.

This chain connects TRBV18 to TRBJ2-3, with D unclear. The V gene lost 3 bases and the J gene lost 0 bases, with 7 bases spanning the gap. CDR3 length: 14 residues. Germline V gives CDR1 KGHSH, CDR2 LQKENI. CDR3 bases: TGTGCCAGCTCACCCAGGTATAGCACAGATACGCAGTATTTT. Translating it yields CASSPRYSTDTQYF.

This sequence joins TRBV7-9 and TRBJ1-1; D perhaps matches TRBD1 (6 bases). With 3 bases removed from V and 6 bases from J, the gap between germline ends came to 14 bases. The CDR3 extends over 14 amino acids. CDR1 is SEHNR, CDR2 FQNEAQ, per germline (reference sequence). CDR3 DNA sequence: TGTGCCAGCAGCTTGGTGACAGGTGGCTCTGAAGCTTTCTTT. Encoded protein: CASSLVTGGSEAFF. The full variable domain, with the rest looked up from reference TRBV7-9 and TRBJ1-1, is DTGVSQNPRHKITKRGQNVTFRCDPISEHNRLYWYRQTLGQGPEFLTYFQNEAQLEKSRLLSDRFSAERPKGSFSTLEIQRTEQGDSAMYLCASSLVTGGSEAFFGQGTRLTVV.

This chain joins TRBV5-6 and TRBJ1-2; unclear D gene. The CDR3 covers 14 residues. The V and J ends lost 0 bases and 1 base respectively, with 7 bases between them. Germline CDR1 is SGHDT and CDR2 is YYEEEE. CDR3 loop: CASSLGAGNYGYTF. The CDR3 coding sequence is TGTGCCAGCAGCTTGGGCGCGGGTAACTATGGCTACACCTTC.